This passage covers 9 T cell receptor beta chains from one sample sequenced in a study of blood T cell repertoires in COVID-19 (dated by TCRdb to the early 2020s). The library was prepared using the immunoSEQ multiplex PCR assay. TCRdb took this table from immuneACCESS and kept in-frame rearrangements with V and J called. Such tables lack part of the clones; where checked against another copy, unresolved V genes explain under half of the gap, and the rest is unexplained. This sample holds approximately 85,000 clones; 75% to 90% were observed only once. The biggest ten clones account for under 3% of the sample. The specimen was peripheral blood. The receptors shown here come from a woman between 50 and 59 years old with active or convalescent COVID-19.

CDR3 residues: CASSYSPGEGYEQYF. In DNA form, the CDR3 reads TGTGCCAGCAGTTACTCTCCGGGGGAAGGCTACGAGCAGTACTTC. The chain couples TRBV6-2 or TRBV6-3 to TRBJ2-7; possible D gene TRBD2, 6 bases. The V end was cut by 0 bases, the J end by 3 bases, with 12 bases between. The CDR3 is 15 amino acids. Germline loops: CDR1 MNHEY, CDR2 SVGEGT.

This rearrangement joins TRBV6-5 to TRBJ1-2; TRBD1 is a possible D gene (6 bases). Germline CDR1 reads MNHEY; CDR2 reads SVGAGI. This CDR3 region has 15 residues. V was shortened by 4 bases and J by 4 bases, with 16 bases between the two germline ends. Written as DNA, the CDR3 is TGTGCCAGCAGTTCCAACAGGGAACTCTCCTATGGCTACACCTTC. Protein: CASSSNRELSYGYTF.

The chain couples TRBV6-5 to TRBJ1-1, with D possibly being TRBD1 (6 bases). Germline V gene lookup returns CDR1 MNHEY and CDR2 SVGAGI. The CDR3 sequence is 15 residues long. The V and J ends lost 6 bases and 7 bases respectively, with 21 bases between them. This CDR3 is CASSPFGTSIIEAFF. For the CDR3, the DNA is TGTGCCAGCAGCCCATTCGGGACATCCATCATTGAAGCTTTCTTT.

The chain links TRBV9 to TRBJ1-2; 7 nucleotides match TRBD1. The CDR3 has 15 amino acids. Germline lookup yields CDR1 SGDLS and CDR2 YYNGEE. The V segment lost 4 bases and the J segment 4 bases; nucleotides outside the gene matches: 10. Here the CDR3 DNA reads TGTGCCAGCAGCCCCCACAGGGGAGGCGGCTATGGCTACACCTTC. Protein sequence: CASSPHRGGGYGYTF.

The V call is TRBV4-3, the J call TRBJ2-1; D perhaps matches TRBD2 (5 bases). This CDR3 has 15 residues. V gave up 5 bases and J gave up 0 bases, with 11 bases separating them. Germline lookup yields CDR1 LGHNA and CDR2 YSLEER. The CDR3 here is CASSEDLSSYNEQFF. In DNA form, the CDR3 reads TGCGCCAGCAGCGAGGACTTAAGCTCCTACAATGAGCAGTTCTTC.

V usage is TRBV7-3 and J usage is TRBJ2-1; 11 bases match TRBD1. The germline V gene has CDR1 SGHTA and CDR2 FQGTGA. V dropped 6 bases and J dropped 5; count of bases not matched to a gene: 9. CDR3 length: 16 amino acids. CDR3 nucleotide sequence: TGTGCCAGCAGATCTACTCCGGGACAGGGGGACAATGAGCAGTTCTTC. It codes for CASRSTPGQGDNEQFF. Full variable domain (rest looked up from reference TRBV7-3 and TRBJ2-1): GAGVSQTPSNKVTEKGKYVELRCDPISGHTALYWYRQSLGQGPEFLIYFQGTGAADDSGLPNDRFFAVRPEGSVSTLKIQRTERGDSAVYLCASRSTPGQGDNEQFFGPGTRLTVL.

The chain couples TRBV3-1 (or the pseudogene TRBV3-2) to TRBJ1-3, with no clear D. The CDR3 contains 11 residues. V was pared by 3 bases and J by 9 bases, with 6 bases between. CDR1 is LGHDT and CDR2 is YNNKEL in the germline V gene (reference sequence). DNA for the CDR3: TGTGCCAGCAGCCATGCCGGCACCATATATTTT. Translation gives CASSHAGTIYF.

The CDR3 region is CASSQEQGAGQPQHF. DNA for the CDR3: TGTGCCAGCAGCCAAGAACAGGGGGCCGGTCAGCCCCAGCATTTT. This chain joins TRBV4-2 and TRBJ1-5; 9 bases line up with TRBD1. This CDR3 comprises 15 residues. The ends lost 0 bases at V and 6 bases at J; junction bases unmatched: 3. Germline V gives CDR1 LGHNA, CDR2 YNFKEQ.

This clone was observed once. This chain joins TRBV5-4 and TRBJ2-1; D is possibly TRBD2 (5 bases). V was shortened by 2 bases and J by 8 bases, with 11 bases between the two germline ends. Germline loops: CDR1 SGHNT, CDR2 YYREEE (reference sequence). This CDR3 comprises 13 residues. This CDR3 reads CASSFTPGDEQFF. The CDR3 DNA reads as TGTGCCAGCAGCTTCACGCCCGGGGATGAGCAGTTCTTC.